The clone carrying this T cell receptor (beta chain) was seen more than once but under ten times. Its specificity is not known. The record originates from a study of response to subunit inactivated influenza vaccine. MiXCR, run by TCRdb on the RT-PCR reads, gives a single entry per CDR3 protein. The sample carries 750,000 to 850,000 distinct CDR3 sequences, approximately 18% recorded once. V shed 0 bases and J 9 bases; nucleotides not matched to a gene: 3. This CDR3 has 15 amino acids. The study, taken as a whole, reports: It was suggested by the authors that few new T cells are recruited by each seasonal influenza vaccination.

The V and J genes are TRBV12-3 or TRBV12-4 and TRBJ1-6, with TRBD1 matching 9 bases. Sequencing used PBMCs from blood, obtained more than 4 days after vaccination. The sequence derives from a man aged 45-65 years who received an inactivated influenza vaccine. CDR3 bases: TGTGCCAGCAGTTTAGCCCGGACAGGGGTTTCACCCCTCCACTTT. This sequence encodes CASSLARTGVSPLHF.